This is a list of T cell receptor beta chains from one sample in a study of shared clonotypes between healthy human individuals. Sequencing was performed with immunoSEQ multiplex PCR; in TCRdb, only in-frame clones are kept and a portion is missing. The data contain about 2.1 million clones, 85% to 95% of them singletons. The sequenced material came from naive CD8+ T cells from PBMCs. Source of these receptors: a man in his late teens or twenties in good health. Some clones in this sample may be carry-over from other donors' samples. Both conserved end residues are trimmed from each CDR3.

j_call v_call cdr3_aa
TRBJ1-1 TRBV5-4 ASRSWGDTEAF
TRBJ2-2 TRBV27 ASSLSPGGIGELF
TRBJ2-3 TRBV27 ASSLKTGWTDTQY
TRBJ2-2 TRBV9 ASSVRVEGNTGELF
TRBJ2-3 TRBV7-9 ASSLGPGRQY
TRBJ2-7 TRBV19 ASSIGPGGSNYEQY
TRBJ2-1 TRBV4-1 ASSQWIREGLYEQF
TRBJ2-2 TRBV7-9 ASSRGLAGPNTGELF
TRBJ1-2 TRBV28 ASSFHPRRGYT
TRBJ2-7 TRBV5-1 ASSWDNPNEQY
TRBJ2-3 TRBV29-1 SGGDRVSTDTQY
TRBJ1-3 TRBV9 ASSPAPGNTIY
TRBJ2-7 TRBV9 ASSVAVGGDSYEQY
TRBJ1-2 TRBV29-1 SALSGGAHYGYT
TRBJ1-1 TRBV10-3 AISAVESENTEAF
TRBJ2-7 TRBV29-1 SVSVSAGYSYEQY
TRBJ2-7 TRBV7-9 ASSLLSRDYEQY
TRBJ2-3 TRBV28 ASSLRREDPTDTQY
TRBJ1-1 TRBV19 ASSMIYNTEAF
TRBJ2-3 TRBV18 ASSPPRPANTDTQY
TRBJ1-2 TRBV7-9 ASSPPSGQGVDGYT
TRBJ2-7 TRBV25-1 ASSAGQAYEQY
TRBJ2-3 TRBV4-3 ASSQDLRATDTQY
TRBJ1-5 TRBV2 ASSIGQVNQPQH
TRBJ2-5 TRBV30 AWSVPRTGGLRVVETQY
TRBJ2-7 TRBV27 ASSTWDRGSSYEQY
TRBJ2-1 TRBV9 ASSSGLAGGTYNEQF
TRBJ2-2 TRBV29-1 SVVSNTGELF
TRBJ2-7 TRBV11-2 ASSPLQVYEQY
TRBJ2-7 TRBV7-9 ASSLPAGKVDEQY
TRBJ1-1 TRBV9 ASSTGGGNTEAF
TRBJ1-4 TRBV4-1 ASSPRGVFEKLF
TRBJ2-5 TRBV28 ASSFSPGTAETQY
TRBJ2-5 TRBV28 ASSTGGWGALETQY
TRBJ2-6 TRBV2 ARKGPGANVLT
TRBJ2-7 TRBV2 ASWLGGQY
TRBJ2-3 TRBV27 ASSPWAGTRVTDTQY
TRBJ2-7 TRBV28 ASSPLGYEQY
TRBJ2-7 TRBV27 ASSFLDRGPRNPYEQY
TRBJ1-2 TRBV19 ASREGLSEGYGYT
TRBJ2-7 TRBV6-1 ASSEQGYEQY
TRBJ2-1 TRBV27 ASSFYGGDEQF
TRBJ1-4 TRBV9 ASSAMDGYEKLF
TRBJ2-3 TRBV7-2 ASSLVLASSDTQY
TRBJ2-7 TRBV7-9 ASSGNDRHEQY
TRBJ1-2 TRBV27 ASMGGGYGYT
TRBJ2-5 TRBV27 ASSLGAAIRETQY
TRBJ2-1 TRBV15 ATSGSRPYNEQF
TRBJ2-2 TRBV9 ASSVPRKGYDTGELF
TRBJ1-2 TRBV21-1 ASGFEGFSYGYT
TRBJ2-1 TRBV4-2 ASSQVLRYEQF